The next 14 T cell receptor beta chains were all read from a single sample in a study of control samples from healthy donors and cancer patients. Profiled with immunoSEQ multiplex PCR; TCRdb holds only in-frame clones, not every one. There are roughly 30,000 clones in the sample; nearly 90% occur only once, and approximately 3.6% lies in the top ten. Sequencing was performed on formalin-fixed, paraffin-embedded tissue. Every receptor here comes from a female donor with melanoma.

This chain uses TRBV27 with TRBJ2-7; D may correspond to TRBD1 or TRBD2 (5 bases each). This CDR3 is built from 15 residues. Per germline, CDR1 MNHEY and CDR2 SMNVEV (reference sequence). The germline V and J ends were trimmed by 2 bases and 1 base, with 12 bases remaining between them. The CDR3 region has the DNA TGTGCCAGCAGTTTAAGGGGACGGGTGTCCTACGAGCAGTACTTC. Translation gives CASSLRGRVSYEQYF.

This clone was detected once. This rearrangement joins TRBV19 to TRBJ1-2; D call uncertain. V was trimmed by 4 bases and J by 5 bases, leaving 11 bases between them. This CDR3 contains 13 residues. From germline, CDR1 is LNHDA and CDR2 SQIVND (reference sequence). CDR3 in amino acids: CASSRTVIYGYTF. The CDR3 nucleotides read TGTGCCAGTAGTAGAACAGTTATTTATGGCTACACCTTC.

The chain joins TRBV19 to TRBJ2-2; 12 bases agree with TRBD2. CDR3 length: 15 residues. V was pared by 4 bases and J by 5 bases, with 2 bases of the junction left unmatched. Germline V gene lookup returns CDR1 LNHDA and CDR2 SQIVND (reference sequence). CDR3 protein: CASSTTSGSTGELFF. The DNA of the CDR3 is TGTGCCAGTAGTACGACTAGCGGGAGTACCGGGGAGCTGTTTTTT.

This rearrangement joins TRBV5-6 to TRBJ1-3; 9 bases agree with TRBD1. Germline trimming cut 2 bases from V and 2 bases from J; bases unmatched to any gene: 8. CDR3 length: 17 amino acids. Germline V lookup: CDR1 SGHDT, CDR2 YYEEEE. The CDR3 protein is CASSFPGQGRPGNTIYF. In DNA, the CDR3 is TGTGCCAGCAGCTTCCCGGGACAGGGTCGCCCTGGAAACACCATATATTTT. Variable domain in full (rest from reference TRBV5-6 and TRBJ1-3): DAGVTQSPTHLIKTRGQQVTLRCSPKSGHDTVSWYQQALGQGPQFIFQYYEEEERQRGNFPDRFSGHQFPNYSSELNVNALLLGDSALYLCASSFPGQGRPGNTIYFGEGSWLTVV.

Here the CDR3 DNA reads TGTGCCAGTAGTGGTCTTCCTTCTGGGGCCAACGTCCTGACTTTC. As protein: CASSGLPSGANVLTF. This rearrangement joins TRBV19 to TRBJ2-6; D unclear. The CDR3 length is 15 residues. Trimming stripped 5 bases from V and 1 base from J, with 9 bases between. CDR1 is LNHDA and CDR2 is SQIVND in the germline V gene (reference sequence).

The genes are TRBV18 and TRBJ2-5; the D is unclear. Germline V CDR1 and CDR2: KGHSH, LQKENI. The V end lost 3 bases, the J end lost 5 bases, and 4 bases lay between the germline ends. The CDR3 has 11 residues. CDR3 sequence reads: CASSPGETQYF. CDR3 coding DNA: TGTGCCAGCTCACCGGGTGAGACCCAGTACTTC. Combining the CDR3 with reference TRBV18 and TRBJ2-5 gives the whole variable domain NAGVMQNPRHLVRRRGQEARLRCSPMKGHSHVYWYRQLPEEGLKFMVYLQKENIIDESGMPKERFSAEFPKEGPSILRIQQVVRGDSAAYFCASSPGETQYFGPGTRLLVL.

The chain combines TRBV4-2 with TRBJ1-2; possibly TRBD1 for D (6 bases). Germline values: CDR1 LGHNA, CDR2 YNFKEQ. V was cut by 0 bases and J by 7 bases, with 18 bases left in between. This CDR3 comprises 16 residues. The DNA of the CDR3 is TGTGCCAGCAGCCAAGATCCGGGGGCGAAGTTAGTTGGCTACACCTTC. Its translation is CASSQDPGAKLVGYTF.

The CDR3 bases are TGTGCCAGCTCACCAGCGGGCCATCGGGACACCGGGGAGCTGTTTTTT. Its translation: CASSPAGHRDTGELFF. The V gene is TRBV18, the J gene TRBJ2-2, with D perhaps matching TRBD2 (5 bases). Trimming removed 2 bases from V and 3 bases from J, with 13 bases in between. The CDR3 has 16 residues. From germline, CDR1 is KGHSH and CDR2 LQKENI.

This chain links TRBV7-3 with TRBJ2-2, with 7 nucleotides matching TRBD2. Trimming removed 5 bases from V and 9 bases from J; junction bases left unmatched: 6. Germline lookup yields CDR1 SGHTA and CDR2 FQGTGA. The CDR3 sequence is 13 residues long. The CDR3 sequence is CASSKGTTRELFF. The CDR3, as DNA: TGTGCCAGCAGCAAGGGGACTACCAGGGAGCTGTTTTTT.

This clone was observed a few times. The V and J genes are TRBV6-5 and TRBJ2-1; D may be TRBD2 (6 bases). Germline V gene data show CDR1 as MNHEY and CDR2 as SVGAGI. This CDR3 has 15 residues. V lost 5 bases, J lost 8 bases, and 19 bases lay in between. CDR3 loop: CASSPAGTHFHEQFF. The CDR3 DNA follows: TGTGCCAGCAGTCCCGCCGGGACTCATTTCCATGAGCAGTTCTTC.

The chain carries TRBV20-1 and TRBJ1-1; maybe TRBD1 (6 bases). This CDR3 comprises 13 residues. Trimming shortened V by 3 bases and J by 5 bases, and 13 bases separated the two germline ends. From germline, CDR1 is DFQATT and CDR2 SNEGSKA (reference sequence). The CDR3 is CSASWGRETEAFF. CDR3 coding DNA: TGCAGTGCTAGTTGGGGGCGAGAAACTGAAGCTTTCTTT.

The chain combines TRBV7-2 with TRBJ1-5; TRBD1 is a possible D gene (6 bases). Germline-derived CDR1 and CDR2 are SGHTA and FQGNSA. This CDR3 region has 15 residues. V was cut by 0 bases and J by 7 bases, with 13 bases left in between. The CDR3 sequence: CASSLAGGSLQPQHF. CDR3 nucleotides: TGTGCCAGCAGCTTAGCTGGGGGCTCGCTCCAGCCCCAGCATTTT. Based on the CDR3 plus reference TRBV7-2 and TRBJ1-5, the full variable domain is GAGVSQSPSNKVTEKGKDVELRCDPISGHTALYWYRQSLGQGLEFLIYFQGNSAPDKSGLPSDRFSAERTGGSVSTLTIQRTQQEDSAVYLCASSLAGGSLQPQHFGDGTRLSIL.

The rearrangement links TRBV7-9 to TRBJ1-3, with D unresolved. Germline CDR1 and CDR2: SEHNR and FQNEAQ (reference sequence). The CDR3 consists of 15 residues. V gave up 3 bases and J gave up 0 bases, with 9 bases separating them. CDR3 coding DNA: TGTGCCAGCAGCTTTTCTACTAGCTCTGGAAACACCATATATTTT. It codes for CASSFSTSSGNTIYF.

Written as DNA, the CDR3 is TGTGCCAGCAGCTTAAGGAGCTCCTATAATTCACCCCTCCACTTT. The encoded protein is CASSLRSSYNSPLHF. V usage is TRBV7-9 and J usage is TRBJ1-6; D uncertain. The germline CDR1 and CDR2 sequences are SEHNR and FQNEAQ (reference sequence). The CDR3 contains 15 residues. Trimming cost V 2 bases and J 0 bases, with 5 bases left between them.